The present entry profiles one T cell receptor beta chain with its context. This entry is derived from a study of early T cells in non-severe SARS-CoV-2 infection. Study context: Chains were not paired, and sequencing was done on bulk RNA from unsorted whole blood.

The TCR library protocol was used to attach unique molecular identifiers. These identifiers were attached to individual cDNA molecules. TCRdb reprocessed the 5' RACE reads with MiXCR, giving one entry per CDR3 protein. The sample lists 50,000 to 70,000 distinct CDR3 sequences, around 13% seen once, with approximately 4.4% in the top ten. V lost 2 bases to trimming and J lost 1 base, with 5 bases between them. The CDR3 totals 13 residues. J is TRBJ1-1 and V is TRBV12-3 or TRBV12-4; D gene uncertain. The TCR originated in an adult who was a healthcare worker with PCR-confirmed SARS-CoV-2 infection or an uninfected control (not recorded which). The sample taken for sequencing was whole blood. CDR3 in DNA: TGTGCCAGCAGTTTAAAGGGGAACACTGAAGCTTTCTTT. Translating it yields CASSLKGNTEAFF.